The clone carrying this T cell receptor beta chain has a single count. Germline is not matched at one junction end, which may reflect a read error. Germline assignment: CDR1 MNHNS and CDR2 SASEGT. The CDR3 is 10 amino acids. In the authors' methods: Amplification with reference gene primers provided the estimates of nucleated cell counts. Sequencing was performed with immunoSEQ multiplex PCR; in TCRdb, only in-frame clones are kept and a portion is missing. For V, J and clone size, that table is used; D and trimming come from the DNA. The sample has about 70,000 clones; about 90% are singletons. These data belong to a study of blood T cell repertoires in COVID-19. As for the study in general: Both acute and convalescent COVID-19 samples were obtained from the United States, Italy and Spain. PBMCs, B-cell-depleted T cells, or T cells were the source of the cDNA or gDNA that made up the material.

This chain connects TRBV6-1 to TRBJ2-5, with D unclear. The specimen was peripheral blood. This TCR was sampled from a man aged 50-60 years with active COVID-19. The CDR3 loop is CASSDFGQDF. CDR3 DNA sequence: TGTGCCAGCAGTGATTTCGGCCAGGACTTC.